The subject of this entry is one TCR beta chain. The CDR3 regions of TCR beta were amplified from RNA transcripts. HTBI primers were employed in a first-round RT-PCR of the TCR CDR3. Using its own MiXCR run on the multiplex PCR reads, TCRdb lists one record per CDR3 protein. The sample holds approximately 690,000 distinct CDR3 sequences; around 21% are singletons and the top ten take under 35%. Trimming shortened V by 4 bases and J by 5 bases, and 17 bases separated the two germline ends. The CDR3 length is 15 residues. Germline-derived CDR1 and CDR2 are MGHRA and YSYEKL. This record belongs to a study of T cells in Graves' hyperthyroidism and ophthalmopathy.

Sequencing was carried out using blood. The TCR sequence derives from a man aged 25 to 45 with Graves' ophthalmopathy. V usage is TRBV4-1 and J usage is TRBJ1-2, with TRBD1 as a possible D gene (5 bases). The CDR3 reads CASSPLPRDGYGYTF. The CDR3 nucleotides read TGCGCCAGCAGCCCACTCCCCAGGGACGGGTATGGCTACACCTTC.